The 15 T cell receptor beta chains below come from one sample, sequenced in a study of cytomegalovirus exposure and HLA in healthy donors. The PCR employed 60 Vbeta primers together with 13 Jbeta primers. Profiling relied on immunoSEQ multiplex PCR, and the TCRdb table lists in-frame clones only, not all of them. Of 95,000 to 150,000 clones in the sample, around 85% were seen once. The sequencing sample was made of PBMCs. These receptors all come from a young man in good health and CMV-seronegative.

This chain joins TRBV6-6 and TRBJ1-6; tentatively, D is TRBD1 (6 bases). The CDR3 runs 16 residues. The germline gives CDR1 MNHNY, CDR2 SVGAGI (reference sequence). Deletions cut 7 bases from V and 7 bases from J, with 20 bases between. This CDR3 reads CASTPSPGHPNSPLHF. The CDR3 bases are TGTGCCAGCACGCCTTCTCCGGGACACCCGAATTCACCCCTCCACTTT.

The chain joins TRBV18 to TRBJ1-1; weak D call: TRBD1 (6 bases). The germline V gene encodes CDR1 KGHSH and CDR2 LQKENI. V was clipped by 3 bases and J by 4 bases, with 12 bases between them. This CDR3 is built from 14 residues. The CDR3 spells CASSPQGQVTEAFF. The CDR3 DNA follows: TGTGCCAGCTCACCCCAGGGGCAGGTCACTGAAGCTTTCTTT.

V is TRBV28 and J is TRBJ1-1, with 8 bases lining up with TRBD1. The CDR3 loop spans 15 amino acids. Germline CDR1 and CDR2: MDHEN and SYDVKM. Trimming cost V 5 bases and J 0 bases; bases outside gene matches: 5. In DNA, the CDR3 is TGTGCCAGCAGTCTTTCGGACAGGGTGAACACTGAAGCTTTCTTT. Translating gives CASSLSDRVNTEAFF.

V and J are TRBV27 and TRBJ2-1; D possibly corresponds to TRBD2 (5 bases). The germline V gene encodes CDR1 MNHEY and CDR2 SMNVEV (reference sequence). Deletions cut 6 bases from V and 6 bases from J, with 12 bases between. The CDR3 length is 13 residues. CDR3 loop: CASSPGMGNEQFF. In DNA, the CDR3 is TGTGCCAGCAGCCCGGGGATGGGCAATGAGCAGTTCTTC.

This chain connects TRBV4-3 to TRBJ2-2, with D tentatively TRBD2 (6 bases). The CDR3 loop spans 16 amino acids. V was cut by 4 bases and J by 6 bases, with 18 bases left in between. Per the germline V gene, CDR1 is LGHNA and CDR2 is YSLEER. The CDR3 region has the DNA TGCGCCAGCAGCCCCGACTTGGGGACTCGATCCGGGGAGCTGTTTTTT. Its protein is CASSPDLGTRSGELFF.

The chain uses TRBV2 and TRBJ2-1, with 7 bases identical to TRBD2. This CDR3 has 12 residues. V gave up 2 bases and J gave up 12 bases; unmatched junction bases: 4. Germline V lookup: CDR1 SNHLY, CDR2 FYNNEI. The CDR3 DNA is TGTGCCAGCAGTGAAAGGCGGGGGAGGCAGTTCTTC. Translation: CASSERRGRQFF.

This clone was seen just once. The chain is built from TRBV7-9 and TRBJ1-1; TRBD1 aligns across 8 bases. From germline, CDR1 is SEHNR and CDR2 FQNEAQ (reference sequence). This CDR3 has 14 amino acids. Unmatched junction bases numbered 6, after V lost 5 bases and J lost 4 bases. The CDR3 here is CASSVQGASTEAFF. CDR3 DNA sequence: TGTGCCAGCAGCGTCCAGGGGGCTAGCACTGAAGCTTTCTTT.

This clone was observed a handful of times. The V call is TRBV27, the J call TRBJ1-6, with TRBD1 matching over 7 bases. The trim removed 6 bases at V and 7 bases at J, leaving 9 bases unmatched. The length of the CDR3 is 15 residues. Germline-derived CDR1 and CDR2 are MNHEY and SMNVEV (reference sequence). The DNA for the CDR3 is TGTGCCAGCAGCCGGTCACGGGACAGAAATTCACCCCTCCACTTT. It specifies CASSRSRDRNSPLHF.

The rearrangement uses TRBV19 and TRBJ1-1; 7 nucleotides line up with TRBD1. CDR1 and CDR2 (germline): LNHDA, SQIVND (reference sequence). The V gene end was trimmed by 5 bases and the J gene end by 5 bases; junction bases not matched to a gene: 5. CDR3 length equals 13 residues. The CDR3 DNA reads TGTGCCAGTAGTGTTCGACAGGGAACTGAAGCTTTCTTT. It translates to CASSVRQGTEAFF.

The chain combines TRBV6-6 with TRBJ1-3, with 9 bases matching TRBD1. Germline V lookup: CDR1 MNHNY, CDR2 SVGAGI (reference sequence). The CDR3 sequence is 16 residues long. Germline trimming cut 4 bases from V and 0 bases from J; bases unmatched to any gene: 4. The CDR3 protein is CASSWTGDVSGNTIYF. CDR3 bases: TGTGCCAGCAGTTGGACAGGGGACGTCTCTGGAAACACCATATATTTT.

The CDR3, as DNA: TGCGCCAGCAGCTGGGGACTAAGAACCTACGAGCAGTACTTC. This sequence encodes CASSWGLRTYEQYF. V gene TRBV5-1 combines with J gene TRBJ2-7, with TRBD2 matching 7 bases. The CDR3 runs 14 residues. Losses at the gene ends were 3 bases for V and 2 bases for J; bases not matched to a gene: 5. The germline V gene encodes CDR1 SGHRS and CDR2 YFSETQ.

The V gene is TRBV5-1, the J gene TRBJ1-3, with 9 bases that match TRBD1. The V and J ends lost 4 bases and 0 bases, in that order; junction bases with no gene match: 5. There are 16 residues in the CDR3. Germline values: CDR1 SGHRS, CDR2 YFSETQ. The CDR3 loop reads CASSPGQGLSGNTIYF. Here the CDR3 DNA reads TGCGCCAGCAGCCCCGGACAGGGGCTCTCTGGAAACACCATATATTTT. Full variable domain (remainder filled in from reference TRBV5-1 and TRBJ1-3): KAGVTQTPRYLIKTRGQQVTLSCSPISGHRSVSWYQQTPGQGLQFLFEYFSETQRNKGNFPGRFSGRQFSNSRSEMNVSTLELGDSALYLCASSPGQGLSGNTIYFGEGSWLTVV.

The V and J genes are TRBV4-2 and TRBJ2-3; TRBD2 matches at 8 bases. This CDR3 has 17 amino acids. In germline, CDR1 is LGHNA, CDR2 YNFKEQ. Trimming took 5 bases from V and 4 from J; bases not matched to a gene: 14. The CDR3 nucleotides are TGTGCCAGCAGCACACACGTAGCGGGGCTTCTCGCAGATACGCAGTATTTT. Translating it yields CASSTHVAGLLADTQYF.

Note on this clone: Other DNA sequences in the sample encode the same CDR3. The rearrangement joins TRBV5-1 to TRBJ2-7; TRBD1 aligns across 11 bases. The germline gives CDR1 SGHRS, CDR2 YFSETQ. V lost 0 bases, J lost 2 bases, and 1 base stayed unmatched. The CDR3 is 15 amino acids. The CDR3 DNA follows: TGCGCCAGCAGCTTGGCGGGACAGGGGGCCTACGAGCAGTACTTC. This codes for CASSLAGQGAYEQYF.

This chain connects TRBV9 to TRBJ2-1, with TRBD2 matching 14 bases. The CDR3 extends over 19 amino acids. V dropped 4 bases and J dropped 3; count of bases not matched to a gene: 12. CDR1 SGDLS and CDR2 YYNGEE come from the germline V gene. CDR3 DNA sequence: TGTGCCAGCAGCTCCTCCGGGACTAGCGGGGGAGAACGCTACAATGAGCAGTTCTTC. It specifies CASSSSGTSGGERYNEQFF.